These 9 T cell receptor beta chains share one sample of origin, sequenced in a study of T-cell memory formation after mild COVID-19. MiXCR, run by TCRdb on the 5' RACE reads, gives a single entry per CDR3 protein. This sample has around 470,000 distinct CDR3 sequences; around 19% occur once, and the top ten carry roughly 8.4%. Sequenced input: PBMCs or a T cell subset sorted from them (not recorded which). The source of these receptors is an adult woman who had mild COVID-19 (a few samples of this study predate the infection). Cell type and time point are not known.

This clonotype was picked up a small number of times. One junction end disagrees with the germline gene, perhaps due to a read error. V usage is TRBV20-1 and J usage is TRBJ1-6; D uncertain. The CDR3 spans 13 residues. CDR1 DFQATT and CDR2 SNEGSKA come from the germline V gene (reference sequence). Here the CDR3 reads CSSSRARNSPLHF. CDR3 in DNA: TGCAGTTCTAGTCGGGCGCGGAATTCACCCCTCCACTTT.

This clonotype was counted only a few times. The rearrangement joins TRBV6-2 or TRBV6-3 to TRBJ2-2, with a weak D call TRBD1 (6 bases). The CDR3 length is 15 residues. Germline values: CDR1 MNHEY, CDR2 SVGEGT. Trimming removed 4 bases at V and 1 base at J, with 10 bases between. The CDR3 spells CASSSTGLNTGELFF. CDR3 coding DNA: TGTGCCAGCAGTTCGACAGGTTTGAACACCGGGGAGCTGTTTTTT.

The CDR3 loop is CSVVFGDRSSYEQYF. The DNA of the CDR3 is TGCAGCGTTGTCTTCGGGGACAGAAGCTCCTACGAGCAGTACTTC. This chain connects TRBV29-1 to TRBJ2-7, with 7 bases aligning to TRBD1. J lost 0 bases, V lost 4 bases, and 9 bases had no gene match. This CDR3 is 15 amino acids long. Looked up from germline, CDR1 is SQVTM and CDR2 is ANQGSEA.

V usage is TRBV21-1 and J usage is TRBJ2-7; TRBD2, the table's D call, was not compared with the DNA. TRBV21-1 constitutes a pseudogene. This CDR3 spans 16 amino acids. The CDR3 nucleotides read TGTGCCAGCAGCAAAGTCCCTAGCGGGAGGTCCTACGAGCAGTACTTC. This encodes CASSKVPSGRSYEQYF.

The chain combines TRBV5-1 with TRBJ1-2; D may be TRBD1 (6 bases). The CDR3 runs 16 residues. Trimming shortened V by 0 bases and J by 3 bases, and 15 bases separated the two germline ends. The germline V gene encodes CDR1 SGHRS and CDR2 YFSETQ. The CDR3 spells CASSLGGSTGYYGYTF. CDR3 sequence (DNA): TGCGCCAGCAGCTTGGGCGGATCGACAGGCTACTATGGCTACACCTTC.

At least ten counts were recorded for this clonotype. The chain couples TRBV7-2 to TRBJ2-7, with D unclear. Trimming took off 0 bases at V and 4 bases at J, with 7 bases between the two ends. The CDR3 loop spans 13 amino acids. CDR1 is SGHTA, CDR2 FQGNSA, per germline. The CDR3 region is CASSLADSYEQYF. The DNA for the CDR3 is TGTGCCAGCAGCTTAGCGGATAGTTACGAGCAGTACTTC.

The chain recombines TRBV5-6 with TRBJ1-5; D gene unclear. The CDR3 totals 14 residues. Trimming shortened V by 1 base and J by 5 bases, and 10 bases separated the two germline ends. CDR1 SGHDT and CDR2 YYEEEE come from the germline V gene. The CDR3 sequence: CASSLKGGYQPQHF. The CDR3 DNA reads as TGTGCCAGCAGCTTGAAGGGAGGCTATCAGCCCCAGCATTTT.

This clonotype has only a few counts. The chain joins TRBV27 to TRBJ1-1; D remains ambiguous. Looked up from germline, CDR1 is MNHEY and CDR2 is SMNVEV (reference sequence). Trimming shortened V by 4 bases and J by 4 bases, and 10 bases separated the two germline ends. The CDR3 is made up of 13 amino acids. The CDR3 region is CASSYKEGTEAFF. DNA of the CDR3: TGTGCCAGCAGTTATAAGGAAGGCACTGAAGCTTTCTTT.

The CDR3: CASSAGVPYEQYF. The CDR3 DNA reads TGTGCCAGTTCAGCGGGAGTACCCTACGAGCAGTACTTC. The chain couples TRBV12-3 or TRBV12-4 to TRBJ2-7; 8 nucleotides agree with TRBD2. The length of the CDR3 is 13 residues. Trimming took 9 bases from V and 2 from J; bases not matched to a gene: 6.